This paragraph reports one TCR beta chain. Its antigen remains unidentified. This sample was taken from a study of shared clonotypes between healthy human individuals. Study-level background: CD4 naive and memory got three plates each, CD8 naive two, CD8 memory one.

Generated by immunoSEQ multiplex PCR, the TCRdb table keeps only in-frame clones and is missing some. Among 1,500,000 or so clones listed, roughly 95% were seen once. Study results and caveats: Owing to a small donor count, the genetic and exposure-history diversity represented was limited. An effect of sequencing depth on clonotype sharing among donors was expected. The researchers took only blood, and tissue repertoires probably look different.

The sequence derives from a man aged 30-40 years in good health. The specimen sequenced was naive CD4+ T cells sorted from blood. Subset here: CD45RA+ positively selected.

The CDR3 reads CASSYWGSGELFF. CDR3 nucleotide sequence: TGTGCCAGCAGTTACTGGGGAAGCGGGGAGCTGTTTTTT. This chain joins TRBV6-5 and TRBJ2-2; D is uncertain. V gave up 1 base and J gave up 7 bases, with 7 bases separating them. The CDR3 has 13 amino acids. Germline assignment: CDR1 MNHEY and CDR2 SVGAGI.